The next 19 T cell receptor beta chains were all read from a single sample in a study of response to subunit inactivated influenza vaccine. TCRdb reanalysed the RT-PCR reads using MiXCR and keeps one entry per CDR3 protein. The sample carries a few hundred thousand distinct CDR3 sequences, 7.2% recorded once. The input for sequencing was PBMCs from blood, taken less than 30 months after vaccination. These receptor sequences come from a man in his fifties or sixties who received an inactivated influenza vaccine.

The chain links TRBV10-3 to TRBJ1-1; TRBD1 matches 7 bases. This CDR3 spans 12 amino acids. Germline lookup yields CDR1 ENHRY and CDR2 SYGVKD. Germline trimming cut 8 bases from V and 1 base from J; bases unmatched to any gene: 1. CDR3 sequence reads: CAIGQANTEAFF. The CDR3 coding sequence is TGTGCCATCGGACAGGCGAACACTGAAGCTTTCTTT.

This clonotype was recorded at least ten times. The V call is TRBV7-2, the J call TRBJ2-1; the D gene is possibly TRBD2 (6 bases). Per germline, CDR1 SGHTA and CDR2 FQGNSA. The V gene lost 0 bases and the J gene lost 11 bases, with 14 bases spanning the gap. The CDR3 spans 14 residues. The CDR3 here is CASSLASGAAKQFF. Here the CDR3 DNA reads TGTGCCAGCAGCTTAGCTTCGGGAGCGGCCAAGCAGTTCTTC.

The chain joins TRBV20-1 to TRBJ2-1, with TRBD2 matching over 8 bases. With 7 bases clipped from V and 0 bases from J, the junction kept 14 bases outside the gene matches. Germline CDR1 reads DFQATT; CDR2 reads SNEGSKA (reference sequence). The CDR3 totals 17 residues. The CDR3 loop reads CSVGWLAGTSSYNEQFF. The CDR3 coding sequence is TGCAGTGTTGGGTGGCTAGCGGGTACTAGCTCCTACAATGAGCAGTTCTTC.

The chain employs TRBV7-2 and TRBJ1-2, with 8 positions matching TRBD1. The trim removed 1 base at V and 3 bases at J, leaving 4 bases unmatched. CDR3 length: 15 residues. Germline lookup yields CDR1 SGHTA and CDR2 FQGNSA. The CDR3 DNA is TGTGCCAGCAGCTTAGGACAGGGGATGCACTATGGCTACACCTTC. Protein sequence: CASSLGQGMHYGYTF. Full variable domain (missing parts from reference TRBV7-2 and TRBJ1-2): GAGVSQSPSNKVTEKGKDVELRCDPISGHTALYWYRQSLGQGLEFLIYFQGNSAPDKSGLPSDRFSAERTGGSVSTLTIQRTQQEDSAVYLCASSLGQGMHYGYTFGSGTRLTVV.

The chain carries TRBV12-3 or TRBV12-4 and TRBJ2-2; 13 bases agree with TRBD2. This CDR3 region has 16 residues. Trimming at V came to 8 bases and at J to 6 bases, leaving 9 bases not matched to a gene. The CDR3 nucleotides read TGTGCCAGCCCCCCCACTAGCGGGGGGGCCCCCGGGGAGCTGTTTTTT. Protein: CASPPTSGGAPGELFF.

The rearrangement uses TRBV5-1 and TRBJ2-7; 7 bases are shared with TRBD2. The trim removed 4 bases at V and 0 bases at J, leaving 22 bases unmatched. The length of the CDR3 is 20 residues. Germline loops: CDR1 SGHRS, CDR2 YFSETQ. CDR3 loop: CASSPARLADHVRGSYEQYF. The CDR3 region has the DNA TGCGCCAGCAGCCCGGCTCGGCTAGCGGACCATGTTAGGGGCTCCTACGAGCAGTACTTC.

The rearrangement uses TRBV12-3 or TRBV12-4 and TRBJ2-1; tentatively, D is TRBD2 (5 bases). The CDR3 is 15 residues long. With 3 bases removed from V and 5 bases from J, the gap between germline ends came to 14 bases. The CDR3 sequence is CASSLSGRNNNEQFF. Here the CDR3 DNA reads TGTGCCAGCAGTTTGAGCGGAAGAAACAACAATGAGCAGTTCTTC.

The V call is TRBV3-1, the J call TRBJ1-4, with a weak D call TRBD1 (5 bases). CDR1 and CDR2 (germline): LGHDT, YNNKEL (reference sequence). The CDR3 consists of 15 residues. V was pared by 4 bases and J by 10 bases, with 19 bases between. This chain's CDR3 is CASSPGGEGGGKLFF. As DNA, the CDR3 is TGTGCCAGCAGCCCCGGGGGGGAGGGCGGAGGAAAACTGTTTTTT.

This chain's CDR3 is CASNRSGGARNEQFF. Here the CDR3 DNA reads TGTGCCAGCAACCGAAGCGGGGGGGCCAGGAATGAGCAGTTCTTC. The chain combines TRBV27 with TRBJ2-1, with 10 positions matching TRBD2. The CDR3 runs 15 residues. Germline loops: CDR1 MNHEY, CDR2 SMNVEV (reference sequence). The V and J ends lost 7 bases and 7 bases, in that order; junction bases with no gene match: 10.

This clonotype has only a few counts. This chain links TRBV20-1 with TRBJ2-6; 9 nucleotides match TRBD1. After removal of 6 bases from V and 0 bases from J, the junction contained 9 bases not matched to a gene. The CDR3 sequence is 17 residues long. In germline, CDR1 is DFQATT, CDR2 SNEGSKA (reference sequence). The CDR3 loop is CSASTGGALSGANVLTF. CDR3 nucleotides: TGCAGTGCGTCAACAGGGGGCGCCCTCTCTGGGGCCAACGTCCTGACTTTC.

The chain couples TRBV7-8 to TRBJ2-3; D tentatively fits TRBD1 or TRBD2 (5 bases each). This CDR3 has 16 residues. Germline CDR1 and CDR2: SGHVS and FQNEAQ. V dropped 0 bases and J dropped 2 bases, with 12 bases sitting between them. CDR3 sequence (DNA): TGTGCCAGCAGCTTAGCGAGGGGACGGGACACAGATACGCAGTATTTT. Its protein is CASSLARGRDTDTQYF.

V is TRBV6-1 and J is TRBJ2-3; 7 bases match TRBD1. The CDR3 has 14 amino acids. With V trimmed by 5 bases and J by 4 bases, 6 bases remained unmatched. Per the germline V gene, CDR1 is MNHNS and CDR2 is SASEGT. The CDR3 DNA sequence: TGTGCCAGCAGTCAAGAAGGGGGCCCAGATACGCAGTATTTT. Translated, it gives CASSQEGGPDTQYF.

This clonotype was found many times. CDR3 coding DNA: TGCGCCAGCAGCCTCGGGGCGGGAGGAAACAATGAGCAGTTCTTC. This codes for CASSLGAGGNNEQFF. This chain uses TRBV5-1 with TRBJ2-1, with TRBD2 matching 8 bases. V gave up 4 bases and J gave up 5 bases; unmatched junction bases: 8. The CDR3 contains 15 residues. Germline CDR1 SGHRS, CDR2 YFSETQ. The full variable domain, rest sourced from reference TRBV5-1 and TRBJ2-1, is KAGVTQTPRYLIKTRGQQVTLSCSPISGHRSVSWYQQTPGQGLQFLFEYFSETQRNKGNFPGRFSGRQFSNSRSEMNVSTLELGDSALYLCASSLGAGGNNEQFFGPGTRLTVL.

The CDR3 reads CASLIYLNTDTQYF. The DNA for the CDR3 is TGTGCCAGCCTAATTTACCTTAACACAGATACGCAGTATTTT. The genes are TRBV2 and TRBJ2-3; D is unclear. Trimming cost V 8 bases and J 2 bases, with 14 bases left between them. The CDR3 runs to 14 residues. Looked up from germline, CDR1 is SNHLY and CDR2 is FYNNEI.

This clonotype was detected only a few times. The V and J genes are TRBV25-1 and TRBJ2-1; 9 bases line up with TRBD2. CDR3 length equals 17 residues. V was pared by 3 bases and J by 1 base, with 7 bases of the junction left unmatched. Germline V gives CDR1 MGHDK, CDR2 SYGVNS. Here the CDR3 reads CASSDLAGIGSYNEQFF. CDR3 in DNA: TGTGCCAGCAGTGATCTAGCGGGAATCGGATCCTACAATGAGCAGTTCTTC.

This clonotype has only a few counts. The chain employs TRBV20-1 and TRBJ1-6; D gene uncertain. The CDR3 has 12 amino acids. Germline values: CDR1 DFQATT, CDR2 SNEGSKA (reference sequence). V gave up 4 bases and J gave up 13 bases, with 14 bases separating them. CDR3 in DNA: TGCAGTGCTACTGGGCCCGTTGGGCCCCTCCACTTT. This codes for CSATGPVGPLHF.

This clonotype was observed a handful of times. J is TRBJ2-1 and V is TRBV20-1; D gene ambiguous. Germline V CDR1 and CDR2: DFQATT, SNEGSKA (reference sequence). CDR3 length: 15 residues. The V end lost 3 bases, the J end lost 4 bases, and 16 bases lay between the germline ends. CDR3 amino acids: CSASVWVASYNEQFF. The CDR3 nucleotides read TGCAGTGCTAGTGTTTGGGTGGCCTCTTACAATGAGCAGTTCTTC.

This clonotype was picked up a small number of times. The chain links TRBV2 to TRBJ1-5; a possible D gene is TRBD1 (5 bases). Per germline, CDR1 SNHLY and CDR2 FYNNEI. CDR3 length: 14 amino acids. With 7 bases removed from V and 1 base from J, the gap between germline ends came to 11 bases. The CDR3 sequence is CASNRDGSNQPQHF. For the CDR3, the DNA is TGTGCCAGCAACCGGGACGGAAGCAATCAGCCCCAGCATTTT.

This clonotype has just a few counts. The chain joins TRBV12-3 or TRBV12-4 to TRBJ1-1; no clear D gene. The V end was cut by 5 bases, the J end by 11 bases, with 15 bases between. The CDR3 extends over 12 amino acids. The DNA for the CDR3 is TGTGCCAGCAGTCCCCGGCGGCTGGGGGCTTTCTTT. Amino acid sequence: CASSPRRLGAFF.